One sample yielded the 10 T cell receptor beta chains listed below, sequenced in a study of cytomegalovirus exposure and HLA in healthy donors listed by TCRdb under 2017. The library was built by means of the immunoSEQ multiplex PCR assay. The multiplex PCR relied on a mix of 60 forward primers for TCR Vbeta segments and 13 reverse primers for TCR Jbeta segments. TCRdb mirrors the immuneACCESS table, restricted to in-frame sequences. Some clones are absent from its copies; in checked studies, under half trace to an unresolved V gene, and the reason for the others is unknown. This sample lists some 200,000 clones; 75% to 80% were detected once. The ten most abundant clones make up about 3% of the sample. Specimen: PBMCs. These receptors came from a female donor in good health and CMV-seronegative.

The chain employs TRBV28 and TRBJ2-7; maybe TRBD2 (6 bases). V shed 4 bases and J shed 2 bases, with 21 bases lying between them. CDR3 size: 17 residues. Looked up from germline, CDR1 is MDHEN and CDR2 is SYDVKM. The CDR3 DNA follows: TGTGCCAGCAGTTGGGCCCCCATGGGGGGAGTTACCTACGAGCAGTACTTC. Amino acids: CASSWAPMGGVTYEQYF.

This clone appeared a few times. J is TRBJ2-2 and V is TRBV6-5; D may be TRBD2 (6 bases). From germline, CDR1 is MNHEY and CDR2 SVGAGI. The V end lost 6 bases, the J end lost 6 bases, and 14 bases lay between the germline ends. CDR3 length: 14 residues. For the CDR3, the DNA is TGTGCCAGCAGCCTAAAACCGGGGGCCGGGGAGCTGTTTTTT. It specifies CASSLKPGAGELFF.

V and J are TRBV4-2 and TRBJ2-7; TRBD1 agrees at 8 bases. The CDR3 consists of 15 residues. Germline CDR1 is LGHNA and CDR2 is YNFKEQ. V shed 3 bases, J shed 6 bases, and the junction held 10 bases outside the gene matches. The CDR3 is CASSQFTGGYTEQYF. The DNA of the CDR3 is TGTGCCAGCAGCCAGTTCACAGGGGGATATACCGAGCAGTACTTC.

This rearrangement joins TRBV5-6 to TRBJ2-1; no reliable D call. CDR1 is SGHDT, CDR2 YYEEEE, per germline. The CDR3 has 14 amino acids. Between the trimmed V and J ends, which lost 0 bases and 6 bases, there was a span of 10 bases. CDR3 in DNA: TGTGCCAGCAGCTTGGCCAACGGTGGCAATGAGCAGTTCTTC. Its protein product is CASSLANGGNEQFF. The whole variable domain, filled in from reference TRBV5-6 and TRBJ2-1, reads DAGVTQSPTHLIKTRGQQVTLRCSPKSGHDTVSWYQQALGQGPQFIFQYYEEEERQRGNFPDRFSGHQFPNYSSELNVNALLLGDSALYLCASSLANGGNEQFFGPGTRLTVL.

The chain links TRBV6-5 to TRBJ2-7; TRBD1 is a possible D gene (5 bases). This CDR3 region has 16 residues. Trimming left V 4 bases short and J 0 bases short, with 16 bases between. The germline gives CDR1 MNHEY, CDR2 SVGAGI. The DNA for the CDR3 is TGTGCCAGCAGTTTACAAGGGGTTCCTAGCTCCTACGAGCAGTACTTC. Residues: CASSLQGVPSSYEQYF.

This clone came up a few times. The chain joins TRBV19 to TRBJ1-1, with D possibly TRBD1 on 5 matching bases. The germline V gene has CDR1 LNHDA and CDR2 SQIVND (reference sequence). The V end was cut by 2 bases, the J end by 6 bases, with 10 bases between. The CDR3 consists of 13 residues. CDR3 nucleotides: TGTGCCAGTAGTATATGGGGGGAGCCTGAAGCTTTCTTT. It translates to CASSIWGEPEAFF. The full variable domain, with the rest looked up from reference TRBV19 and TRBJ1-1, is DGGITQSPKYLFRKEGQNVTLSCEQNLNHDAMYWYRQDPGQGLRLIYYSQIVNDFQKGDIAEGYSVSREKKESFPLTVTSAQKNPTAFYLCASSIWGEPEAFFGQGTRLTVV.

This rearrangement joins TRBV5-4 to TRBJ2-7, with TRBD1 matching 7 bases. Germline V gives CDR1 SGHNT, CDR2 YYREEE (reference sequence). The CDR3 runs 14 residues. With V trimmed by 1 base and J by 3 bases, 4 bases remained unmatched. CDR3 in DNA: TGTGCCAGCAGCTTGAAGGGACAGTACTACGAGCAGTACTTC. It translates to CASSLKGQYYEQYF.

Only a few counts were recorded for this clone. The genes are TRBV30 and TRBJ2-3; TRBD1 might be the D (5 bases). CDR3 length: 12 residues. Per germline, CDR1 GTSNPN and CDR2 SVGIG (reference sequence). Trimming shortened V by 4 bases and J by 2 bases, and 7 bases separated the two germline ends. The chain's CDR3 is CAWTGSTDTQYF. CDR3 in DNA: TGTGCCTGGACAGGGTCCACAGATACGCAGTATTTT.

The chain recombines TRBV27 with TRBJ2-1; D perhaps matches TRBD2 (5 bases). CDR3 size: 12 residues. The ends were cut back, 8 bases at V and 9 bases at J, with 14 bases in the middle. Germline V gene sequence: CDR1 MNHEY, CDR2 SMNVEV (reference sequence). The CDR3 region has the DNA TGTGCCAGCTCCGGGGAGCTAGCTGAGCAGTTCTTC. As protein: CASSGELAEQFF.

J is TRBJ1-1 and V is TRBV27, with no clear D. Germline-derived CDR1 and CDR2 are MNHEY and SMNVEV (reference sequence). The CDR3 covers 13 residues. V dropped 7 bases and J dropped 1 base, with 10 bases sitting between them. In DNA, the CDR3 is TGTGCCAGCAACGGACTGGGGAACACTGAAGCTTTCTTT. It encodes CASNGLGNTEAFF.